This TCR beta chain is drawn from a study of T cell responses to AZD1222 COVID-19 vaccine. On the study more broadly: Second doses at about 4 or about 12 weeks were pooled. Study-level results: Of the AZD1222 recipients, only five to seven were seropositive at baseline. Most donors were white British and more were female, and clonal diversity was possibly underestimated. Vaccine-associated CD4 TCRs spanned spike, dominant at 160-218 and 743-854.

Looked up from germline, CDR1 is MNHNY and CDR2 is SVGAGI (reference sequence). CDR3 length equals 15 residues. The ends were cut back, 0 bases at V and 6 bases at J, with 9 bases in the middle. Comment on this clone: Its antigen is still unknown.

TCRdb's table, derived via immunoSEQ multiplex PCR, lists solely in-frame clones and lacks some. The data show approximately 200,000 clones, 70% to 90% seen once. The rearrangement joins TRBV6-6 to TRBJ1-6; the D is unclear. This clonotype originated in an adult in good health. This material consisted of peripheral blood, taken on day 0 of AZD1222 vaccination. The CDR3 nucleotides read TGTGCCAGCAGTTACTCGTTCCCATCTAATTCACCCCTCCACTTT. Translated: CASSYSFPSNSPLHF.